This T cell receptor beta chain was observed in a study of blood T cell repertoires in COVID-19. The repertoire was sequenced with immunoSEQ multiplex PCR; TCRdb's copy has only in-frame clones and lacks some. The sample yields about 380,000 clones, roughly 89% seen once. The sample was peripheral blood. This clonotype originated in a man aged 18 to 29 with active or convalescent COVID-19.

CDR3 in DNA: TGTGCCAGCAGCCCTGGGGCCAACCTCGAAGCTTTCTTT. It codes for CASSPGANLEAFF. The rearrangement links TRBV13 to TRBJ1-1, with D perhaps TRBD1 (5 bases). The germline V gene has CDR1 PRHDT and CDR2 FYEKMQ (reference sequence). The CDR3 loop spans 13 amino acids. The V and J ends lost 5 bases and 8 bases respectively, with 15 bases between them.